What follows is one TCR beta chain and its context. Its antigen is currently unknown. CDR3 size: 15 residues. Trimming removed 2 bases at V and 3 bases at J, with 11 bases between. Germline V gives CDR1 MNHEY, CDR2 SVGAGI. Generated by immunoSEQ multiplex PCR, the TCRdb table keeps only in-frame clones and is missing some. The repertoire holds about 45,000 clones, with approximately 72% as singletons. This sample is part of a study of vaccination effects on CD4 cells after COVID-19. Before sequencing, viral peptide pools were used by the ViraFEST assay to expand antigen-specific CD4+ T cells. Following a roughly eleven-day culture, CD4+ T cells were purified. This person caught SARS-CoV-2 sometime from March to December 2020, and PCR testing confirmed the infection.

The sample consisted of CD4+ T cells from PBMCs cultured with a peptide pool, taken before COVID-19 vaccination. This chain uses TRBV6-5 with TRBJ2-1; D is uncertain. This TCR was recovered from a human donor who had a prior SARS-CoV-2 infection. CDR3 region: CASSYLRKGYNEQFF. CDR3 nucleotide sequence: TGTGCCAGCAGTTACCTCCGTAAGGGCTACAATGAGCAGTTCTTC.